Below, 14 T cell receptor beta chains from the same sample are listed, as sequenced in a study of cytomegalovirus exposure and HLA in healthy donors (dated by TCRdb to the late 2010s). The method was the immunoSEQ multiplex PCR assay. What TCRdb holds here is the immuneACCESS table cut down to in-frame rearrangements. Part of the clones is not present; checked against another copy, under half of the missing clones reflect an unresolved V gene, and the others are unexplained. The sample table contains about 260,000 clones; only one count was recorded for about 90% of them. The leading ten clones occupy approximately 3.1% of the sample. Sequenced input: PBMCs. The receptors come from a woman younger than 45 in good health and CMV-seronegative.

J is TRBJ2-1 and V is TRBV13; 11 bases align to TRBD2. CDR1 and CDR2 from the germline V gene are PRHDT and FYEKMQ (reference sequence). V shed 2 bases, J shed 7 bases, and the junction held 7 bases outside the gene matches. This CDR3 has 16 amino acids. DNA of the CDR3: TGTGCCAGCAGCTTATTTGGGACTAGCGGCACAAATGAGCAGTTCTTC. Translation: CASSLFGTSGTNEQFF.

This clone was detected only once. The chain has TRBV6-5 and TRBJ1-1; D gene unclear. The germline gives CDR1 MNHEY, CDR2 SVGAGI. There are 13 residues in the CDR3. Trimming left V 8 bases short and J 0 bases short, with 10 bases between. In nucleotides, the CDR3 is TGTGCCAGCGGAATTACGGTGAACACTGAAGCTTTCTTT. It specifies CASGITVNTEAFF.

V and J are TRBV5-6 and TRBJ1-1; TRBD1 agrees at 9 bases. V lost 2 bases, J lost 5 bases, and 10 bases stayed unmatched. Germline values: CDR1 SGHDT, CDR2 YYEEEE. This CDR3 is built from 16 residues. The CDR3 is CASSFFSGTGLTEAFF. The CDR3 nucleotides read TGTGCCAGCAGCTTCTTCTCCGGGACAGGGCTTACTGAAGCTTTCTTT.

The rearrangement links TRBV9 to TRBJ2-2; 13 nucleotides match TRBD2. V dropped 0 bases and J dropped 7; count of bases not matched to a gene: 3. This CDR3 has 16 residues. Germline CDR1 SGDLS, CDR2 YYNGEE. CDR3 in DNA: TGTGCCAGCAGCGTAGGACTAGCGGGAGGAATCGGGGAGCTGTTTTTT. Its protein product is CASSVGLAGGIGELFF.

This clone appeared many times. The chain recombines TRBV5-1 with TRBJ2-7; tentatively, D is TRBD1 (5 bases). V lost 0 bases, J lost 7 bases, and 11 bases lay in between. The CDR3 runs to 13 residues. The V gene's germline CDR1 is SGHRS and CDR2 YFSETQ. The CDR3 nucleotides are TGCGCCAGCAGCTTGGGTTACAGGTCAGAGCAGTACTTC. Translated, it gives CASSLGYRSEQYF.

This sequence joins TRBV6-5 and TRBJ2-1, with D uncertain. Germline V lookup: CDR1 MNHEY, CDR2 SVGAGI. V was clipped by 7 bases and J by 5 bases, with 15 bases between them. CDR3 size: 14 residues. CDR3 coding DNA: TGTGCCAGCAAAAGCGACCGAATGAACAATGAGCAGTTCTTC. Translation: CASKSDRMNNEQFF.

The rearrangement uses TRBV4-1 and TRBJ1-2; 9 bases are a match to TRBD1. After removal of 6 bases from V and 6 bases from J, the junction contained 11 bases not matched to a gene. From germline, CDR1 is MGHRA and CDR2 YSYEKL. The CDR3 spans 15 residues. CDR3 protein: CASSYNRGQGDGYTF. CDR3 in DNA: TGCGCCAGCAGTTATAACCGGGGACAGGGCGATGGCTACACCTTC.

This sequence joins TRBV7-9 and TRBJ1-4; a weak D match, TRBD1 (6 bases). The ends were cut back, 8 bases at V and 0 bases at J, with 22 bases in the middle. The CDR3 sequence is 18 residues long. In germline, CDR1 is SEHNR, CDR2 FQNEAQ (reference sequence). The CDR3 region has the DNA TGTGCCAGCGCCTGGAGGCCCAGGGGTTTTGCAACTAATGAAAAACTGTTTTTT. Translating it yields CASAWRPRGFATNEKLFF.

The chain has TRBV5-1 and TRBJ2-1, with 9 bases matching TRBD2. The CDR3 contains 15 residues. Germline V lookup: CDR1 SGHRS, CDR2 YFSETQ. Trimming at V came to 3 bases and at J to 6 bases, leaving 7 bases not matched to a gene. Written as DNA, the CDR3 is TGCGCCAGCAGCTCGTTAGCGGGAGTAGGCAATGAGCAGTTCTTC. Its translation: CASSSLAGVGNEQFF.

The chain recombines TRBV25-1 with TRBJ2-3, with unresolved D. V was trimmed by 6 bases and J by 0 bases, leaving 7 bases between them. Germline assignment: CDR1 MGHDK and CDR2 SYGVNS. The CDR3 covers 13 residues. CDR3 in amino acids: CASRATSTDTQYF. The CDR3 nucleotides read TGTGCCAGCAGGGCTACTAGCACAGATACGCAGTATTTT.

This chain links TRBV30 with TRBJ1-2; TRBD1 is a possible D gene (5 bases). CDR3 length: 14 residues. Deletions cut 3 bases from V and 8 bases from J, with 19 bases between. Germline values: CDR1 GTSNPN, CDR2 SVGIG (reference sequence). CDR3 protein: CAWSHIPQGSGYTF. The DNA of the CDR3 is TGTGCCTGGAGCCATATTCCCCAGGGCAGCGGCTACACCTTC.

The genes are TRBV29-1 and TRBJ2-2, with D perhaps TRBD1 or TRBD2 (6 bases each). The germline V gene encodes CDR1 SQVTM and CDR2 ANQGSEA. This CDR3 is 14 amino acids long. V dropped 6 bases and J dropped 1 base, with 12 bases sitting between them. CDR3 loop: CSVEGGLNTGELFF. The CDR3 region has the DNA TGCAGCGTCGAGGGGGGACTGAACACCGGGGAGCTGTTTTTT.

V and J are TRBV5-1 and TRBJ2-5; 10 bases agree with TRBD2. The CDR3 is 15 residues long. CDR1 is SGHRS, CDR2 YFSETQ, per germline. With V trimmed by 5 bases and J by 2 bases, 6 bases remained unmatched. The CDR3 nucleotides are TGCGCCAGCAGACCTAGCGGGAGAGAACAAGAGACCCAGTACTTC. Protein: CASRPSGREQETQYF.

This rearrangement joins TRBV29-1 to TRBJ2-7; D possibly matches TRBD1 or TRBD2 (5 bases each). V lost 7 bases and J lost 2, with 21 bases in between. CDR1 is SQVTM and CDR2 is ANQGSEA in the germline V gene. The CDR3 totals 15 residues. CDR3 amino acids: CSANLPGTVAYEQYF. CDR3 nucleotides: TGCAGCGCCAACCTTCCTGGGACGGTGGCCTACGAGCAGTACTTC.